The 18 T cell receptor beta chains reported below all come from one sample, sequenced in a study of Graves' ophthalmopathy and Graves' hyperthyroidism. As the template, RNA transcripts were used to amplify TCR beta CDR3 regions. HTBI primers were used in a first-round RT-PCR, which preceded a second-round multiplex PCR. TCRdb called the multiplex PCR reads again in MiXCR, with one record for every CDR3 protein. The table has roughly 610,000 distinct CDR3 sequences, 22% seen once. Sequenced sample: peripheral blood. Receptors were obtained from a woman aged 18 to 35 with stable Graves' hyperthyroidism. Some clones in this sample may be carry-over from other donors' samples.

This clonotype turned up a few times. The chain joins TRBV19 to TRBJ2-7; 9 bases are a match to TRBD1. The J segment lost 5 bases and the V segment lost 4 bases, leaving 3 bases of the junction unmatched. The length of the CDR3 is 13 residues. CDR1 is LNHDA, CDR2 SQIVND, per germline (reference sequence). The CDR3 nucleotides are TGTGCCAGTAGTACCACAGGGGGCCACGAGCAGTACTTC. It is translated as CASSTTGGHEQYF.

This chain links TRBV20-1 with TRBJ1-6, with D perhaps matching TRBD1 (5 bases). The V gene's germline CDR1 is DFQATT and CDR2 SNEGSKA (reference sequence). The CDR3 runs 13 residues. In DNA, the CDR3 is TGCAGCCATCTCCAGGGAGAGGGATCACCCCTCCACTTT. Amino acids: CSHLQGEGSPLHF.

This clonotype was recorded at least ten times. The V call is TRBV28, the J call TRBJ1-6, with 7 bases that match TRBD1. V lost 8 bases and J lost 3; bases outside the gene matches: 1. There are 13 residues in the CDR3. Germline lookup yields CDR1 MDHEN and CDR2 SYDVKM. The CDR3, as DNA: TGTGCCAGCGGGACAGTCTATAATTCACCCCTCCACTTT. Its translation: CASGTVYNSPLHF.

There are many counts of this clonotype. J is TRBJ1-1 and V is TRBV4-2; D is ambiguous. CDR1 LGHNA and CDR2 YNFKEQ come from the germline V gene. V was trimmed by 1 base and J by 1 base, leaving 16 bases between them. CDR3 size: 17 residues. The CDR3, as DNA: TGTGCCAGCAGCCAAGTTCTGGGCGGGGAACCGAACACTGAAGCTTTCTTT. Translating it yields CASSQVLGGEPNTEAFF.

This clonotype was counted at least ten times. The chain is built from TRBV4-2 and TRBJ1-6, with TRBD1 matching over 7 bases. J lost 7 bases, V lost 0 bases, and 9 bases had no gene match. CDR1 and CDR2 (germline): LGHNA, YNFKEQ. CDR3 length: 17 amino acids. CDR3 nucleotide sequence: TGTGCCAGCAGCCAAGACGTCAACAGGGGAGGAAATTCACCCCTCCACTTT. It encodes CASSQDVNRGGNSPLHF.

The rearrangement joins TRBV3-1 to TRBJ2-7, with 7 bases that match TRBD1. The CDR3 covers 16 residues. CDR1 LGHDT and CDR2 YNNKEL come from the germline V gene (reference sequence). Trimming at V came to 1 base and at J to 3 bases, leaving 9 bases not matched to a gene. The CDR3 DNA reads TGTGCCAGCAGCCAAGGCCTCAGGACAGGAGTCTACGAGCAGTACTTC. The encoded protein is CASSQGLRTGVYEQYF.

There are many counts of this clonotype. The V call is TRBV12-3 or TRBV12-4, the J call TRBJ2-7; D is perhaps TRBD2 (5 bases). CDR3 size: 12 residues. V lost 5 bases to trimming and J lost 8 bases, with 13 bases between them. The CDR3: CASSPDGGKQYF. CDR3 DNA: TGTGCCAGCAGTCCGGACGGAGGCAAGCAGTACTTC.

The chain joins TRBV5-1 to TRBJ1-1, with 7 bases identical to TRBD1. Germline V gives CDR1 SGHRS, CDR2 YFSETQ. Trimming removed 4 bases from V and 3 bases from J; junction bases left unmatched: 6. The CDR3 consists of 14 residues. CDR3 residues: CASSGGGADTEAFF. The DNA of the CDR3 is TGCGCCAGCAGCGGAGGGGGCGCCGACACTGAAGCTTTCTTT.

This clonotype has ten or more counts. The rearrangement joins TRBV16 to TRBJ1-2, with D possibly TRBD1 on 6 matching bases. The CDR3 totals 17 residues. V gave up 1 base and J gave up 4 bases, with 19 bases separating them. Germline V gene data show CDR1 as KGHSY and CDR2 as FQNENV. The CDR3 bases are TGTGCCAGCAGCCAATTGCAATCCGGGGGGCGCACCTATGGCTACACCTTC. Translating gives CASSQLQSGGRTYGYTF.

The V call is TRBV5-1, the J call TRBJ2-5; D is unresolved. The CDR3 runs 14 residues. Trimming cost V 0 bases and J 8 bases, with 14 bases left between them. Germline V gives CDR1 SGHRS, CDR2 YFSETQ. CDR3: CASSLGQSVVTQYF. CDR3 bases: TGCGCCAGCAGCTTGGGGCAGTCAGTCGTAACCCAGTACTTC. The full variable domain, completed using reference TRBV5-1 and TRBJ2-5, is KAGVTQTPRYLIKTRGQQVTLSCSPISGHRSVSWYQQTPGQGLQFLFEYFSETQRNKGNFPGRFSGRQFSNSRSEMNVSTLELGDSALYLCASSLGQSVVTQYFGPGTRLLVL.

Ten or more counts support this clonotype. The J gene is TRBJ2-7, the V gene TRBV29-1, with 9 bases that match TRBD1. This CDR3 contains 14 residues. Germline CDR1 SQVTM, CDR2 ANQGSEA. The V segment lost 3 bases and the J segment 3 bases; nucleotides outside the gene matches: 6. The CDR3 sequence is CSVESRDRVYEQYF. The CDR3 bases are TGCAGCGTTGAGAGTCGGGACAGGGTCTACGAGCAGTACTTC.

This clonotype appeared many times. The chain uses TRBV12-3 or TRBV12-4 and TRBJ2-5; 9 bases align to TRBD1. Trimming cost V 6 bases and J 5 bases; bases outside gene matches: 13. CDR3 size: 16 residues. This CDR3 is CASRAALQGAEETQYF. The CDR3 DNA sequence: TGTGCCAGCAGAGCCGCCTTACAGGGGGCGGAGGAGACCCAGTACTTC.

In this sample, this clonotype turned up a few times. The chain has TRBV18 and TRBJ2-7; 12 bases agree with TRBD2. CDR1 is KGHSH and CDR2 is LQKENI in the germline V gene. The J segment lost 6 bases and the V segment lost 1 base, leaving 1 base of the junction unmatched. This CDR3 has 14 residues. CDR3 amino acids: CASSPQGLAGEQYF. CDR3 DNA sequence: TGTGCCAGCTCACCACAGGGACTAGCGGGCGAGCAGTACTTC.

This clonotype was counted many times. This chain joins TRBV5-1 and TRBJ1-1; D gene unclear. Per the germline V gene, CDR1 is SGHRS and CDR2 is YFSETQ. V lost 0 bases to trimming and J lost 1 base, with 7 bases between them. The length of the CDR3 is 14 residues. CDR3 nucleotides: TGCGCCAGCAGCTTGGGCTACGCGAACACTGAAGCTTTCTTT. Translated: CASSLGYANTEAFF.

This clonotype was seen repeatedly, ten times or more. The chain recombines TRBV21-1 with TRBJ2-7; TRBD2, the table's D call, was not compared with the DNA. TRBV21-1 is an annotated pseudogene. The CDR3 extends over 22 amino acids. CDR3 coding DNA: TGTGCCAGCAGGCAAAGGGACAGGGGGCCTAGCGGGAGGGCCGGCGGGTCCTACGAGCAGTACTTC. This codes for CASRQRDRGPSGRAGGSYEQYF.

This clonotype has ten or more counts. The V call is TRBV6-5, the J call TRBJ1-1, with a tentative D call TRBD1 (6 bases). This CDR3 has 12 residues. Trimming took off 10 bases at V and 4 bases at J, with 13 bases between the two ends. Germline values: CDR1 MNHEY, CDR2 SVGAGI. For the CDR3, the DNA is TGTGCCACACAGGGTATGGGCACTGAAGCTTTCTTT. It codes for CATQGMGTEAFF.

This clonotype was seen only a few times. The chain combines TRBV6-2 or TRBV6-3 with TRBJ1-2, with 7 bases matching TRBD1. The CDR3 totals 14 residues. Per germline, CDR1 MNHEY and CDR2 SVGEGT. Germline trimming cut 7 bases from V and 12 bases from J; bases unmatched to any gene: 17. As DNA, the CDR3 is TGTGCCAGCACCCCTTCGGCGGACAGGCGCAGACACACCTTC. Translation: CASTPSADRRRHTF.

The chain links TRBV15 to TRBJ2-2, with a tentative D call TRBD1 (6 bases). Trimming left V 2 bases short and J 1 base short, with 14 bases between. CDR1 LNHNV and CDR2 YYDKDF come from the germline V gene (reference sequence). This CDR3 region has 17 residues. The CDR3 reads CATSRRLDRKNTGELFF. DNA of the CDR3: TGTGCCACCAGCAGAAGATTGGACAGAAAGAACACCGGGGAGCTGTTTTTT.